The 8 T cell receptor beta chains below come from one sample, sequenced in a study of graft-versus-host responses after intestinal transplantation. TCRdb's copy holds only in-frame clones and misses some; the assay was immunoSEQ multiplex PCR. Among some 8,500 clones, 85% to 95% were seen once, and the ten largest hold roughly 1.5%. This specimen consisted of PBMCs, obtained around 30 days after intestinal transplant. Source of these receptors: a human patient who received an intestinal transplant, so some T cells may come from the graft donor.

The J gene is TRBJ2-3, the V gene TRBV4-1; no firm D call. V dropped 8 bases and J dropped 0 bases, with 9 bases sitting between them. The CDR3 loop spans 13 amino acids. From germline, CDR1 is MGHRA and CDR2 YSYEKL. For the CDR3, the DNA is TGCGCCAGCCTTCGTGCCAGCACAGATACGCAGTATTTT. Residues: CASLRASTDTQYF.

The chain has TRBV23-1 and TRBJ2-1; 10 nucleotides line up with TRBD1. TRBV23-1 is recorded as an ORF, its role being uncertain. There are 13 residues in the CDR3. V dropped 6 bases and J dropped 5; count of bases not matched to a gene: 1. CDR3 DNA sequence: TGCGCCAGCAGGGACAGGGGGAACAATGAGCAGTTCTTC. Translating gives CASRDRGNNEQFF.

The chain recombines TRBV29-1 with TRBJ1-1; the match to TRBD1 covers 9 bases. V was pared by 5 bases and J by 5 bases, with 12 bases of the junction left unmatched. This CDR3 has 15 amino acids. Germline assignment: CDR1 SQVTM and CDR2 ANQGSEA. The CDR3 bases are TGCAGCGTTAAGGGACAGGGTCCCTTTGGGACTGAAGCTTTCTTT. Translated, it gives CSVKGQGPFGTEAFF.

The chain couples TRBV6-4 to TRBJ1-5, with D uncertain. The germline V and J ends were trimmed by 11 bases and 4 bases, with 18 bases remaining between them. CDR1 is MRHNA, CDR2 SNTAGT, per germline. The CDR3 is 14 amino acids. The CDR3 region has the DNA TGTGCCGGTTTGAATCCCAGTAAAAATCAGCCCCAGCATTTT. Translated, it gives CAGLNPSKNQPQHF.

V gene TRBV6-1 combines with J gene TRBJ2-7; TRBD1 agrees at 7 bases. The V and J ends lost 6 bases and 3 bases, in that order; junction bases with no gene match: 8. Germline CDR1 is MNHNS and CDR2 is SASEGT. The CDR3 loop spans 14 amino acids. The CDR3 nucleotides read TGTGCCAGCAGCAGGGACAGCACCCTCTACGAGCAGTACTTC. Translated: CASSRDSTLYEQYF.

This rearrangement joins TRBV9 to TRBJ2-1; 8 nucleotides line up with TRBD2. This CDR3 region has 16 residues. The V gene's germline CDR1 is SGDLS and CDR2 YYNGEE. J lost 3 bases, V lost 3 bases, and 8 bases had no gene match. The CDR3 spells CASSASAGENYNEQFF. The DNA for the CDR3 is TGTGCCAGCAGCGCTTCAGCGGGGGAAAACTACAATGAGCAGTTCTTC.

The V call is TRBV19, the J call TRBJ1-2, with a possible D match to TRBD1 (5 bases). Trimming took off 1 base at V and 4 bases at J, with 13 bases between the two ends. This CDR3 region has 15 residues. Looked up from germline, CDR1 is LNHDA and CDR2 is SQIVND (reference sequence). CDR3 sequence reads: CASSIASGLFYGYTF. CDR3 nucleotide sequence: TGTGCCAGTAGTATAGCCTCGGGACTTTTCTATGGCTACACCTTC. Looking up the rest from reference TRBV19 and TRBJ1-2 gives the full variable domain: DGGITQSPKYLFRKEGQNVTLSCEQNLNHDAMYWYRQDPGQGLRLIYYSQIVNDFQKGDIAEGYSVSREKKESFPLTVTSAQKNPTAFYLCASSIASGLFYGYTFGSGTRLTVV.

The chain couples TRBV7-8 to TRBJ1-2, with D unclear. Germline CDR1 and CDR2: SGHVS and FQNEAQ. This CDR3 is 13 amino acids long. V was pared by 3 bases and J by 1 base, with 6 bases between. The DNA of the CDR3 is TGTGCCAGCAGCTTCGGGAGTAACTATGGCTACACCTTC. Residues: CASSFGSNYGYTF.